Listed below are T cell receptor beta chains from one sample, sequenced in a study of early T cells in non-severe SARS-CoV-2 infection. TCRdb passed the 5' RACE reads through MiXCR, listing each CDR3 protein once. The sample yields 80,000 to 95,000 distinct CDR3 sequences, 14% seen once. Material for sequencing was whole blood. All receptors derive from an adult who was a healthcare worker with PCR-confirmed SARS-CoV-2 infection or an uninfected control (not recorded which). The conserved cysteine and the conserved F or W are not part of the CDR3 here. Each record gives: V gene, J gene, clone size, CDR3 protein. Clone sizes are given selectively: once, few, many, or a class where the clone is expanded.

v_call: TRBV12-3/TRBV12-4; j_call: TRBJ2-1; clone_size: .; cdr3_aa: ASSSTSGGLPKPYSEQF
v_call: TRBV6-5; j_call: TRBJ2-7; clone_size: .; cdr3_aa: ASSYPGRSLYEQY
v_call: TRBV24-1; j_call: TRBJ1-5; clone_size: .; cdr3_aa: ATSDDRDFRPQH
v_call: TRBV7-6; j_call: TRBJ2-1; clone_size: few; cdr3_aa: ASSLTPYNEQF
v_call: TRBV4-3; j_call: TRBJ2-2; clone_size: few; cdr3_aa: ASSQEGMTGKPGELF
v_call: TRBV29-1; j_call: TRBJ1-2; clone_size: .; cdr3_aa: SVEGGAYGYT
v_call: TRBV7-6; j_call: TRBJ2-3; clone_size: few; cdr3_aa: ASSLDLKSADTQY
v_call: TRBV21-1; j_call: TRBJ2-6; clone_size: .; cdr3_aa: ASSSKTGANVLT
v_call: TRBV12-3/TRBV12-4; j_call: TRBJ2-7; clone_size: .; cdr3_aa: ASTPDRVINEQY
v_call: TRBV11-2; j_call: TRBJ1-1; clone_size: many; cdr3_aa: ASSSYRGRGTEAF
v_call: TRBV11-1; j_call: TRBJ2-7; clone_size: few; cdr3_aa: ASSFGVVGGHHYEQY
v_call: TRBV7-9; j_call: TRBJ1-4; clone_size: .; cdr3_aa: ASSYTASLDEKLF
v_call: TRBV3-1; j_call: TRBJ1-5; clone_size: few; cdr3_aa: ASSQGVSRGRH
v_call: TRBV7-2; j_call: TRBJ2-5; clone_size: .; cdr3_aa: ASSPPRTGKRETQY
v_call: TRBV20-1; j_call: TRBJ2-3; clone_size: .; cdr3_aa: STPGDGTDTQY
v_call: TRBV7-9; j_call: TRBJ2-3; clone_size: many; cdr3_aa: ASSLWVGALTDTQY
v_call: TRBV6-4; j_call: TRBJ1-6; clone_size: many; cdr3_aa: ASSDELGNSPLH
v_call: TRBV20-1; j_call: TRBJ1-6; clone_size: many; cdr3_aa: SATGTGSSGPNSPLH
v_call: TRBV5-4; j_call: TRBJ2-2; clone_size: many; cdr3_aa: ASSLFRGAEGNTGELF
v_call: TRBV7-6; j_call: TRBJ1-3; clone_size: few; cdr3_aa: ASSFDRGTSGNTIY